The 16 T cell receptor beta chains presented below share a single source sample, sequenced in a study of CD8 T cells in Susac syndrome. cDNA came from around 0.54 to 1 ug RNA primed by random hexamers. TCRdb reprocessed the immunoSEQ multiplex PCR reads with MiXCR, giving one entry per CDR3 protein. The table records under 200,000 distinct CDR3 sequences, 92% of them present only once. The sequenced sample consisted of CD4+ T cells from PBMCs. The receptor set was obtained from a human donor in good health.

The chain employs TRBV5-1 and TRBJ2-2; 7 bases agree with TRBD1. Germline V gene sequence: CDR1 SGHRS, CDR2 YFSETQ. This CDR3 spans 15 amino acids. The V and J ends lost 4 bases and 4 bases, in that order; junction bases with no gene match: 7. CDR3 DNA sequence: TGCGCCAGCAGCGAGGCCGGGACAGTCACCGGGGAGCTGTTTTTT. It specifies CASSEAGTVTGELFF. The whole variable domain, filled in from reference TRBV5-1 and TRBJ2-2, reads KAGVTQTPRYLIKTRGQQVTLSCSPISGHRSVSWYQQTPGQGLQFLFEYFSETQRNKGNFPGRFSGRQFSNSRSEMNVSTLELGDSALYLCASSEAGTVTGELFFGEGSRLTVL.

The genes are TRBV6-2 or TRBV6-3 and TRBJ2-7; a weak D match, TRBD2 (6 bases). CDR1 is MNHEY and CDR2 is SVGEGT in the germline V gene. The CDR3 is made up of 16 amino acids. With 7 bases removed from V and 5 bases from J, the gap between germline ends came to 24 bases. The CDR3 protein is CASNYWGGGVRNEQYF. The CDR3 DNA reads as TGTGCCAGCAACTACTGGGGCGGCGGGGTTCGGAACGAGCAGTACTTC.

The rearrangement uses TRBV5-1 and TRBJ1-1; D call uncertain. The CDR3 is made up of 15 amino acids. Trimming left V 0 bases short and J 5 bases short, with 14 bases between. The V gene's germline CDR1 is SGHRS and CDR2 YFSETQ. The CDR3 spells CASSLGPAEVTEAFF. The CDR3 region has the DNA TGCGCCAGCAGCTTGGGTCCCGCAGAGGTGACTGAAGCTTTCTTT.

The chain employs TRBV20-1 and TRBJ1-1; D is unresolved. The length of the CDR3 is 12 residues. Per germline, CDR1 DFQATT and CDR2 SNEGSKA (reference sequence). V was cut by 1 base and J by 3 bases, with 6 bases left in between. CDR3 coding DNA: TGCAGTGCTAGAGTCTCGGACACTGAAGCTTTCTTT. This codes for CSARVSDTEAFF.

This clonotype was detected a few times. One end of the junction fails to match germline, which may point to a read error. The chain has TRBV29-1 and TRBJ2-2, with D perhaps assigned TRBD1 or TRBD2 (5 bases each). The CDR3 sequence is 13 residues long. The V gene's germline CDR1 is SQVTM and CDR2 ANQGSEA. CDR3 in DNA: TGCAGCGTTGAAAAGGGTGGGACCGGGGAGCTTTTTTTT. Its translation: CSVEKGGTGELFF.

The rearrangement uses TRBV5-1 and TRBJ2-3; the D gene is possibly TRBD1 (6 bases). From germline, CDR1 is SGHRS and CDR2 YFSETQ. Trimming left V 4 bases short and J 2 bases short, with 11 bases between. The CDR3 sequence is 14 residues long. CDR3 in amino acids: CASSPDRFTDTQYF. For the CDR3, the DNA is TGCGCCAGCAGCCCCGACAGGTTCACAGATACGCAGTATTTT.

The rearrangement uses TRBV2 and TRBJ1-5; D is undetermined. There are 15 residues in the CDR3. Trimming left V 4 bases short and J 2 bases short, with 12 bases between. Germline assignment: CDR1 SNHLY and CDR2 FYNNEI. The CDR3 DNA reads as TGTGCCAGCAGTGTACCCGGGGTCGGCAATCAGCCCCAGCATTTT. Protein: CASSVPGVGNQPQHF.

This clonotype came up once. V usage is TRBV3-1 and J usage is TRBJ1-1, with D unclear. CDR3 length: 12 amino acids. CDR1 and CDR2 (germline): LGHDT, YNNKEL (reference sequence). The V end lost 1 base, the J end lost 11 bases, and 11 bases lay between the germline ends. The CDR3 bases are TGTGCCAGCAGCCAAGGACCTGGACGGGCTTTCTTT. Amino acid sequence: CASSQGPGRAFF.

V usage is TRBV7-8 and J usage is TRBJ2-7; 11 bases map to TRBD1. The CDR3 contains 16 residues. CDR1 and CDR2 from the germline V gene are SGHVS and FQNEAQ. Trimming at V came to 5 bases and at J to 3 bases, leaving 9 bases not matched to a gene. The CDR3 loop is CASSPIDGTGGYEQYF. The CDR3 nucleotides read TGTGCCAGCAGCCCGATAGACGGGACAGGGGGCTACGAGCAGTACTTC. Filled out from reference TRBV7-8 and TRBJ2-7, the complete variable domain reads GAGVSQSPRYKVAKRGQDVALRCDPISGHVSLFWYQQALGQGPEFLTYFQNEAQLDKSGLPSDRFFAERPEGSVSTLKIQRTQQEDSAVYLCASSPIDGTGGYEQYFGPGTRLTVT.

V usage is TRBV12-3 or TRBV12-4 and J usage is TRBJ1-5; no definite D call. Trimming took 5 bases from V and 7 from J, leaving 15 bases between them. The length of the CDR3 is 14 residues. CDR3 coding DNA: TGTGCCAGCAGTCCCAGACGGGGATGGCAGCCCCAGCATTTT. This gives the protein CASSPRRGWQPQHF.

The V gene is TRBV6-5, the J gene TRBJ1-2; D remains ambiguous. This CDR3 contains 12 residues. Trimming took off 4 bases at V and 0 bases at J, with 3 bases between the two ends. The V gene's germline CDR1 is MNHEY and CDR2 SVGAGI. This chain's CDR3 is CASSSSNYGYTF. The CDR3 region has the DNA TGTGCCAGCAGTTCCTCTAACTATGGCTACACCTTC.

This clonotype was detected only once. V is TRBV7-9 and J is TRBJ2-1; unclear D gene. The germline V and J ends were trimmed by 1 base and 3 bases, with 7 bases remaining between them. CDR3 length: 14 amino acids. Per the germline V gene, CDR1 is SEHNR and CDR2 is FQNEAQ (reference sequence). CDR3 in amino acids: CASSLGLGYNEQFF. The DNA of the CDR3 is TGTGCCAGCAGCTTAGGGCTAGGCTACAATGAGCAGTTCTTC. Filled out from reference TRBV7-9 and TRBJ2-1, the complete variable domain reads DTGVSQNPRHKITKRGQNVTFRCDPISEHNRLYWYRQTLGQGPEFLTYFQNEAQLEKSRLLSDRFSAERPKGSFSTLEIQRTEQGDSAMYLCASSLGLGYNEQFFGPGTRLTVL.

V gene TRBV7-9 combines with J gene TRBJ2-3; D call uncertain. Trimming removed 4 bases at V and 3 bases at J, with 8 bases between. Germline values: CDR1 SEHNR, CDR2 FQNEAQ (reference sequence). There are 13 residues in the CDR3. The CDR3 nucleotides read TGTGCCAGCAGCTCGACGTATACAGATACGCAGTATTTT. It codes for CASSSTYTDTQYF.

The chain carries TRBV28 and TRBJ1-4, with D maybe TRBD1 (5 bases). Between the trimmed V and J ends, which lost 2 bases and 2 bases, there was a span of 9 bases. The CDR3 covers 15 residues. CDR1 is MDHEN and CDR2 is SYDVKM in the germline V gene. The CDR3 nucleotides are TGTGCCAGCAGTTTAGCAGGGCCTACTAATGAAAAACTGTTTTTT. Translated, it gives CASSLAGPTNEKLFF. Looking up the rest from reference TRBV28 and TRBJ1-4 gives the full variable domain: DVKVTQSSRYLVKRTGEKVFLECVQDMDHENMFWYRQDPGLGLRLIYFSYDVKMKEKGDIPEGYSVSREKKERFSLILESASTNQTSMYLCASSLAGPTNEKLFFGSGTQLSVL.

The CDR3 DNA reads TGTGCCAGCACCAGGGGGACAGGGGAGCCGCCCCAGCATTTT. Translated: CASTRGTGEPPQHF. The J gene is TRBJ1-5, the V gene TRBV6-2 or TRBV6-3; TRBD1 agrees at 10 bases. V dropped 7 bases and J dropped 9; count of bases not matched to a gene: 9. Per germline, CDR1 MNHEY and CDR2 SVGEGT. The CDR3 is 14 amino acids.

The chain joins TRBV19 to TRBJ2-7; 7 bases line up with TRBD1. This CDR3 has 13 amino acids. Germline V CDR1 and CDR2: LNHDA, SQIVND (reference sequence). V was pared by 8 bases and J by 3 bases, with 7 bases of the junction left unmatched. The CDR3 region has the DNA TGTGCCAGTTCCCGGGACAGCCTCTACGAGCAGTACTTC. Translation gives CASSRDSLYEQYF. The entire variable domain, with the rest obtained from reference TRBV19 and TRBJ2-7, is as follows: DGGITQSPKYLFRKEGQNVTLSCEQNLNHDAMYWYRQDPGQGLRLIYYSQIVNDFQKGDIAEGYSVSREKKESFPLTVTSAQKNPTAFYLCASSRDSLYEQYFGPGTRLTVT.